The rows below give T cell receptor beta chains drawn from one sample of a study of blood T cell repertoires in COVID-19. Only in-frame clones appear in the TCRdb table, and some are missing; sequencing was by immunoSEQ multiplex PCR. This sample carries 200,000 to 250,000 clones, less than 90% of them seen once, and the ten largest clones take approximately 5.1%. Sequencing was carried out using peripheral blood. The receptors were sampled from a woman aged 55-70 years who had recovered from COVID-19. The CDR3 runs from the conserved cysteine through the conserved F or W. The D gene is left open where the match is weak. Clone size is not always given. Where it is, it says once, few, many or a class for expanded clones.

d_gene: TRBD2; v_gene: TRBV23-1; abundance: .; j_gene: TRBJ2-1; CDR3nt: TGCGCCAGCAGTCACTACCTAGCGGGGGGGTTCAATGAGCAGTTCTTC; CDR3aa: CASSHYLAGGFNEQFF
d_gene: .; v_gene: TRBV5-1; abundance: .; j_gene: TRBJ2-3; CDR3nt: TGCGCCAGCAGCGTCATACGGACAGATACGCAGTATTTT; CDR3aa: CASSVIRTDTQYF
d_gene: .; v_gene: TRBV4-1; abundance: .; j_gene: TRBJ1-6; CDR3nt: TGCGCCAGCAGCCAAGATCTGGCTTCACCCCTCCACTTT; CDR3aa: CASSQDLASPLHF
d_gene: .; v_gene: TRBV6-6; abundance: once; j_gene: TRBJ2-2; CDR3nt: TGTGCCAGCAGTCTGCGGTGGAACACCGGGGAGCTGTTTTTT; CDR3aa: CASSLRWNTGELFF
d_gene: .; v_gene: TRBV5-1; abundance: .; j_gene: TRBJ1-2; CDR3nt: TGCGCCAGCAGCTTGGACAGGAGCCGCTATGGCTACACCTTC; CDR3aa: CASSLDRSRYGYTF
d_gene: TRBD1; v_gene: TRBV5-1; abundance: few; j_gene: TRBJ1-2; CDR3nt: TGCGCCAGCAGCTTGGGACAGGGGAACTATGGCTACACCTTC; CDR3aa: CASSLGQGNYGYTF
d_gene: TRBD2; v_gene: TRBV19; abundance: .; j_gene: TRBJ2-1; CDR3nt: TGTGCCAGTAGCCGGCTCCGGCTAGCGGGGGGGAATGAGCAGTTCTTC; CDR3aa: CASSRLRLAGGNEQFF
d_gene: .; v_gene: TRBV29-1; abundance: .; j_gene: TRBJ2-7; CDR3nt: TGCAGCGCCGGGACAGCGGGCGAGCAGTACTTC; CDR3aa: CSAGTAGEQYF
d_gene: .; v_gene: TRBV9; abundance: .; j_gene: TRBJ1-3; CDR3nt: TGTGCCAGCGGACAGAGCTCTGGAAACACCATATATTTT; CDR3aa: CASGQSSGNTIYF
d_gene: TRBD1; v_gene: TRBV7-2; abundance: .; j_gene: TRBJ1-1; CDR3nt: TGTGCCAGCAGCGTGGGACAGGCGAACACTGAAGCTTTCTTT; CDR3aa: CASSVGQANTEAFF
d_gene: TRBD2; v_gene: TRBV4-1; abundance: once; j_gene: TRBJ2-3; CDR3nt: TGCGCCAGCAGTATCCCCACCGGAGGCGGGGGGCCCACAGATACGCAGTATTTT; CDR3aa: CASSIPTGGGGPTDTQYF
d_gene: .; v_gene: TRBV20-1; abundance: few; j_gene: TRBJ1-6; CDR3nt: TGCAGTGCTAGTCGGAGCTCCTATAATTCACCCCTCCACTTT; CDR3aa: CSASRSSYNSPLHF
d_gene: .; v_gene: TRBV7-2; abundance: .; j_gene: TRBJ2-1; CDR3nt: TGTGCCAGCAGCCCGGTGCTCAATGAGCAGTTCTTC; CDR3aa: CASSPVLNEQFF
d_gene: .; v_gene: TRBV30; abundance: .; j_gene: TRBJ1-6; CDR3nt: TGTGCCTGGAGCGAACTTACAGGGTCAGCTTCACCCCTCCACTTT; CDR3aa: CAWSELTGSASPLHF
d_gene: .; v_gene: TRBV9; abundance: once; j_gene: TRBJ2-7; CDR3nt: TGTGCCAGCAGCCTTACGGGATTCCCATACGAGCAGTACTTC; CDR3aa: CASSLTGFPYEQYF
d_gene: .; v_gene: TRBV19; abundance: .; j_gene: TRBJ1-1; CDR3nt: TGTGCCAGTAGTATGGGGGGTTCCACTGAAGCTTTCTTT; CDR3aa: CASSMGGSTEAFF
d_gene: .; v_gene: TRBV5-4; abundance: .; j_gene: TRBJ1-6; CDR3nt: TGTGCCAGCAGCCGCGACAGGAGCTCCTATAATTCACCCCTCCACTTT; CDR3aa: CASSRDRSSYNSPLHF
d_gene: TRBD2; v_gene: TRBV7-2; abundance: .; j_gene: TRBJ2-3; CDR3nt: TGTGCCAGCAGCCCGAAGCGCCTAGCGGGGGGCGGGGATACGCAGTATTTT; CDR3aa: CASSPKRLAGGGDTQYF
d_gene: TRBD2; v_gene: TRBV2; abundance: .; j_gene: TRBJ2-1; CDR3nt: TGTGCCAGCAGTGATTTTGGGGGGGGAAGCTCCTACAATGAGCAGTTCTTC; CDR3aa: CASSDFGGGSSYNEQFF
d_gene: .; v_gene: TRBV5-1; abundance: .; j_gene: TRBJ2-2; CDR3nt: TGCGCCAGCACCCCAACGATCGGGGGCGGGGAGCTGTTTTTT; CDR3aa: CASTPTIGGGELFF
d_gene: .; v_gene: TRBV6-5; abundance: .; j_gene: TRBJ2-2; CDR3nt: TGTGCCAGCAGTTACAGGGGGTACGCCGGGGAGCTGTTTTTT; CDR3aa: CASSYRGYAGELFF
d_gene: TRBD2; v_gene: TRBV5-4; abundance: .; j_gene: TRBJ2-3; CDR3nt: TGTGCCAGCAGCTTTCAGCTCCGCGGGGGTTCCACAGATACGCAGTATTTT; CDR3aa: CASSFQLRGGSTDTQYF
d_gene: TRBD1; v_gene: TRBV18; abundance: many; j_gene: TRBJ2-7; CDR3nt: TGTGCCAGCTCACCACTGTCGACAGGGTCCGGTGGCGAGCAGTACTTC; CDR3aa: CASSPLSTGSGGEQYF
d_gene: TRBD2; v_gene: TRBV4-1; abundance: .; j_gene: TRBJ2-5; CDR3nt: TGCGCCAGCAGCCGCCTTGCGGGGGGCCATCAAGAGACCCAGTACTTC; CDR3aa: CASSRLAGGHQETQYF
d_gene: .; v_gene: TRBV11-2; abundance: .; j_gene: TRBJ2-3; CDR3nt: TGTGCCAGCAGCTTAGAATGGAGTAGCGGCACAGATACGCAGTATTTT; CDR3aa: CASSLEWSSGTDTQYF
d_gene: TRBD2; v_gene: TRBV14; abundance: .; j_gene: TRBJ2-3; CDR3nt: TGTGCCAGCAGCCGACTAGCGGGGATCACAGATACGCAGTATTTT; CDR3aa: CASSRLAGITDTQYF
d_gene: .; v_gene: TRBV7-9; abundance: .; j_gene: TRBJ1-1; CDR3nt: TGTGCCAGCAGCTTAGGAGGGTTCGACAATGAAGCTTTCTTT; CDR3aa: CASSLGGFDNEAFF
d_gene: TRBD2; v_gene: TRBV5-1; abundance: .; j_gene: TRBJ2-1; CDR3nt: TGCGCCAGCAGCACAAGGACTAGCGGGGGACGAGAGCAGTTCTTC; CDR3aa: CASSTRTSGGREQFF
d_gene: .; v_gene: TRBV24-1; abundance: .; j_gene: TRBJ2-5; CDR3nt: TGTGCCACCAGTGGAGGTTCCAAAGAGACCCAGTACTTC; CDR3aa: CATSGGSKETQYF
d_gene: TRBD1; v_gene: TRBV11-2; abundance: many; j_gene: TRBJ1-2; CDR3nt: TGTGCCAGCAGTCATAATCCCCGGACAGGGGATGGCTACACCTTC; CDR3aa: CASSHNPRTGDGYTF
d_gene: TRBD1; v_gene: TRBV7-8; abundance: .; j_gene: TRBJ2-3; CDR3nt: TGTGCCAGCAGCTTAGCTTGGGACAGGGAAGATACGCAGTATTTT; CDR3aa: CASSLAWDREDTQYF
d_gene: .; v_gene: TRBV3-1/TRBV3-2; abundance: .; j_gene: TRBJ2-5; CDR3nt: TGTGCCAGCAGCCACCTACAGGGATCACAAGAGACCCAGTACTTC; CDR3aa: CASSHLQGSQETQYF
d_gene: TRBD1; v_gene: TRBV5-5; abundance: .; j_gene: TRBJ1-2; CDR3nt: TGTGCCAGCAGCTCAGGACAGGGGTGGTATGGCTACACCTTC; CDR3aa: CASSSGQGWYGYTF
d_gene: TRBD1; v_gene: TRBV5-1; abundance: .; j_gene: TRBJ2-1; CDR3nt: TGCGCCAGCAGCTTAGGGGGCCCCTCCTACAATGAGCAGTTCTTC; CDR3aa: CASSLGGPSYNEQFF
d_gene: .; v_gene: TRBV27; abundance: .; j_gene: TRBJ1-1; CDR3nt: TGTGCCAGCAGTTTTAGTCAGCGTGGCGGTGACACTGAAGCTTTCTTT; CDR3aa: CASSFSQRGGDTEAFF
d_gene: TRBD2; v_gene: TRBV3-1/TRBV3-2; abundance: .; j_gene: TRBJ2-1; CDR3nt: TGTGCCAGCAGCCAAGTTCTAGGACGGGGAGGGAATGAGCAGTTCTTC; CDR3aa: CASSQVLGRGGNEQFF
d_gene: TRBD1; v_gene: TRBV10-3; abundance: .; j_gene: TRBJ1-4; CDR3nt: TGTGCCATCAGGGGCGACAGGGCAGTTAATGAAAAACTGTTTTTT; CDR3aa: CAIRGDRAVNEKLFF
d_gene: TRBD2; v_gene: TRBV2; abundance: .; j_gene: TRBJ2-3; CDR3nt: TGTGCCAGCAATAGGCTAGCGGGGTGGAAAACGCAGTATTTT; CDR3aa: CASNRLAGWKTQYF
d_gene: TRBD1; v_gene: TRBV28; abundance: .; j_gene: TRBJ1-2; CDR3nt: TGTGCCAGCAGTCCCCTAGGACAGGTTATTAACTATGGCTACACCTTC; CDR3aa: CASSPLGQVINYGYTF
d_gene: .; v_gene: TRBV11-3; abundance: .; j_gene: TRBJ2-5; CDR3nt: TGTGCCAGCAGTCTCGACAGCCAAGAGACCCAGTACTTC; CDR3aa: CASSLDSQETQYF
d_gene: .; v_gene: TRBV24-1; abundance: .; j_gene: TRBJ2-1; CDR3nt: TGTGCCACCAGTGACCTGAATGAGCAGTTCTTC; CDR3aa: CATSDLNEQFF
d_gene: .; v_gene: TRBV11-3; abundance: .; j_gene: TRBJ2-5; CDR3nt: TGTGCCAGCAGCTTGCGCGGCTTTGAGACCCAGTACTTC; CDR3aa: CASSLRGFETQYF
d_gene: TRBD1; v_gene: TRBV4-2; abundance: .; j_gene: TRBJ2-7; CDR3nt: TGTGCCAGCAGCCAAGGCAGGGGGCAAGGCGAGCAGTACTTC; CDR3aa: CASSQGRGQGEQYF
d_gene: TRBD1; v_gene: TRBV18; abundance: once; j_gene: TRBJ2-5; CDR3nt: TGTGCCAGCTCACCCCGCCGTAGACAGGGCTCGGAGACCCAGTACTTC; CDR3aa: CASSPRRRQGSETQYF
d_gene: .; v_gene: TRBV19; abundance: .; j_gene: TRBJ1-1; CDR3nt: TGTGCCAGTAGTATAGCGGACTCTATGGACACTGAAGCTTTCTTT; CDR3aa: CASSIADSMDTEAFF
d_gene: .; v_gene: TRBV7-6; abundance: .; j_gene: TRBJ1-3; CDR3nt: TGTGCCAGCAGCCCTGCGGGGGATTATCCTGGAAACACCATATATTTT; CDR3aa: CASSPAGDYPGNTIYF
d_gene: TRBD2; v_gene: TRBV11-2; abundance: .; j_gene: TRBJ2-1; CDR3nt: TGTGCCAGCAGCTTAGGGGCTCGGGGACTATACAATGAGCAGTTCTTC; CDR3aa: CASSLGARGLYNEQFF
d_gene: TRBD2; v_gene: TRBV7-8; abundance: .; j_gene: TRBJ2-3; CDR3nt: TGTGCCAGCAGCTCCGCGGGGGGGTACACAGATACGCAGTATTTT; CDR3aa: CASSSAGGYTDTQYF
d_gene: TRBD1; v_gene: TRBV19; abundance: .; j_gene: TRBJ1-2; CDR3nt: TGTGCCAGTAGTCGTACCCGGGACAGGGGACCTAACTATGGCTACACCTTC; CDR3aa: CASSRTRDRGPNYGYTF
d_gene: .; v_gene: TRBV11-2; abundance: .; j_gene: TRBJ2-1; CDR3nt: TGTGCCAGCAGCCCCCGGGGGACGATGCCATACAATGAGCAGTTCTTC; CDR3aa: CASSPRGTMPYNEQFF
d_gene: TRBD1; v_gene: TRBV9; abundance: .; j_gene: TRBJ2-5; CDR3nt: TGTGCCAGCAGCGTAGACGGGACAGCACAAGAGACCCAGTACTTC; CDR3aa: CASSVDGTAQETQYF
d_gene: TRBD2; v_gene: TRBV14; abundance: .; j_gene: TRBJ2-3; CDR3nt: TGTGCCAGCAGCCCCCGGGCGGGGGTAAGAACAGATACGCAGTATTTT; CDR3aa: CASSPRAGVRTDTQYF
d_gene: TRBD1; v_gene: TRBV6-6; abundance: few; j_gene: TRBJ2-7; CDR3nt: TGTGCCAGCAGTTGGGGGACAGGGAAAAACTACGAGCAGTACTTC; CDR3aa: CASSWGTGKNYEQYF
d_gene: TRBD1; v_gene: TRBV6-6; abundance: few; j_gene: TRBJ2-5; CDR3nt: TGTGCCAGCAGTTACTCCCAGGGGGCAAAGACCCAGTACTTC; CDR3aa: CASSYSQGAKTQYF